This T cell receptor beta chain was observed in a study of Ad26.COV2.S vaccination and SARS-CoV-2 variants. About the research overall: Vaccine-arm donor from the placebo-controlled COV1001 Ad26.COV2.S trial.

The CDR3 is 16 residues long. The germline CDR1 and CDR2 sequences are MNHEY and SMNVEV (reference sequence). V lost 3 bases to trimming and J lost 1 base, with 13 bases between them. Profiling relied on immunoSEQ multiplex PCR, and the TCRdb table lists in-frame clones only, not all of them. The sample lists more than 400,000 clones; around 90% were seen once. Treatment here: 15 to 20 received Ad26.COV2.S at low or high dose, single or two shots; about 5 received placebo; per-sample allocation not given. The investigators took samples on day 63 after the first vaccine or placebo injection. Specimen: peripheral blood, collected in a trial of Ad26.COV2.S vaccine versus placebo. The chain employs TRBV27 and TRBJ2-4, with D perhaps TRBD1 (5 bases). This TCR was recovered from a person between 18 and 65 years old who received the Ad26.COV2.S COVID-19 vaccine or a placebo. In DNA form, the CDR3 reads TGTGCCAGCAGTTTCGGACACTCTACGGCCAAAAACATTCAGTACTTC. This codes for CASSFGHSTAKNIQYF.